This T cell receptor beta chain was sequenced in a study of cytomegalovirus exposure and HLA in healthy donors. Germline V lookup: CDR1 MNHEY, CDR2 SMNVEV (reference sequence). J gave up 8 bases and V 6 bases, and 15 bases lay outside the gene matches. The CDR3 loop spans 15 amino acids. General study findings and limits: The study flagged some 170 TCR beta chains as cytomegalovirus-associated. Using the classifier, cytomegalovirus status was reportedly diagnosed with high specificity and sensitivity. The presence/absence work took it that sequencing depth was about the same across donors.

This PCR relied on a set of 60 Vbeta primers and 13 Jbeta primers. This table comes from immunoSEQ multiplex PCR, and its TCRdb copy is limited to in-frame clones, with some not included. The table records around 250,000 clones, over 70% of them present only once. Regarding this clone: Its matching antigen is unknown.

This clonotype was obtained from an older woman in good health and CMV-seropositive. The material sequenced was PBMCs. The chain recombines TRBV27 with TRBJ1-2; 7 bases agree with TRBD1. The CDR3 DNA follows: TGTGCCAGCAGCAGCTCTAGGGGGCGCCTATGGGGCTACACCTTC. The encoded protein is CASSSSRGRLWGYTF.